This TCR beta chain was found in a study of blood T cell repertoires in COVID-19 (dated by TCRdb to the early 2020s). Looking at the study overall: Collaborator samples came from the United States, Italy and Spain and covered acute and convalescent phases of COVID-19. The prospective study material was composed of cDNA or gDNA derived from T cells, B-cell-depleted T cells, or PBMCs. Subjects who had been exposed to COVID-19, were actively infected with it, or had recovered from it provided the deeply sampled blood TCRbeta repertoires that made up the dataset. The repertoires were released in a freely available public database intended as a resource for research on the immune response to SARS-CoV-2. The samples were drawn from the first 160 participants of the ongoing ImmuneRACE study and from 1,254 subjects provided by 6 global collaborators. A de-identified subject ID, COVID-19 status, age in years and sex were almost always included in the sample metadata. Where available, HLA class I and class II types were taken from metadata supplied by the sample provider and were not determined by assay-based typing. Overall results and qualifications from the work: How much clinical and demographic metadata was included differed by source and by participant, and the metadata was provided uncurated.

According to the germline V gene (reference sequence), CDR1 reads SGHKS and CDR2 reads YYEKEE. V loses 3 bases at its end and J loses 1 base; junction bases beyond the gene matches: 7. Its CDR3 holds 16 amino acids, cysteine through phenylalanine. Kept here is only the CDR3 DNA, which spans 48 bases and is read in frame from base 1. TCRbeta CDR3 regions were amplified from genomic DNA by means of the immunoSEQ Assay, a bias-controlled multiplex PCR. As for the original processing: The number of nucleated cells in each sample was estimated from the amplification of reference gene primers within the assay. To quantify the absolute abundance of each unique TCRbeta CDR3 rearrangement, sequence reads were collapsed and filtered. Productive Simpson clonality was computed per sample as the square root of Simpson's diversity index over productive rearrangements. The source is immuneACCESS, and TCRdb retained only in-frame sequences with V and J called. Part of the clones is not carried over; for the studies checked, unresolved V genes explain less than half of this, and the remainder is unexplained. V, J and clone size are taken as reported in that table, and D and trimming were inferred from the DNA itself. Here the sample has 200,000 or so clones; around four fifths occur a single time. The ten biggest clones cover roughly 5% of the sample.

Collaborating institutions collected whole blood in K2EDTA tubes following their own protocols. For TCRbeta analysis, collaborator samples were shipped as frozen whole blood, as isolated PBMCs, or as DNA extracted from either sample type. As concerns this clone: The antigen it binds to is not known. Qualities for individual bases were not recorded, and no much larger clone is one base off.

This receptor was obtained from a woman younger than 45 with acute or convalescent COVID-19. The rearrangement joined TRBV5-5 to TRBJ1-1; TRBD1 agrees with 9 junctional bases. The sample comprised peripheral blood. The nucleotide sequence reads TGTGCCAGCAGCTGGGGACAGGGCGTCGGGAACACTGAAGCTTTCTTT. Its coded protein is CASSWGQGVGNTEAFF.